Given below is one T cell receptor (beta chain) in context. Its specificity is not known. This record belongs to a study of shared clonotypes between healthy human individuals. The study's findings and limits: In having few donors, the study represented limited genetic and exposure-history diversity.

The assay was carried out at the deep level. Replicate PCRs for sorted subsets used around 200 ng DNA; this equaled tens of thousands of T cell genomes. Original processing methods: Sequence data from immunoSEQ were junction-only and lacked quality scores; consequently, filtering differed. The repertoire was sequenced with immunoSEQ multiplex PCR; TCRdb's copy has only in-frame clones and lacks some. V and J calls plus clone size are reproduced from that table; the DNA served to infer D and trimming. The sample gives over a million clones, around three quarters of which show up once; 0.4% to 0.55% is in the top ten. The V gene lost 3 bases and the J gene lost 8 bases, with 16 bases spanning the gap. The CDR3 length is 15 residues. Per the germline V gene, CDR1 is SGHTA and CDR2 is FQGTGA.

This chain uses TRBV7-3 with TRBJ2-2, with a tentative D call TRBD2 (6 bases). The origin of this receptor is a man between 18 and 35 years old in good health. Some clones in this sample may be carry-over from other donors' samples. The sequenced material came from memory CD4+ T cells from PBMCs. Described subset: CD45RA-negative fraction. The CDR3 DNA reads as TGTGCCAGCAGCTTTTTCGGGGGTTCTGGAGGGGAGCTGTTTTTT. Encoded protein: CASSFFGGSGGELFF. The full variable domain, in which reference TRBV7-3 and TRBJ2-2 provide the parts outside the CDR3, is GAGVSQTPSNKVTEKGKYVELRCDPISGHTALYWYRQSLGQGPEFLIYFQGTGAADDSGLPNDRFFAVRPEGSVSTLKIQRTERGDSAVYLCASSFFGGSGGELFFGEGSRLTVL.